This paragraph reports one T cell receptor (beta chain). Authors' methods: Amplification of reference gene primers was used by the study to estimate nucleated cell counts. Some clones are missing from TCRdb's copy, which holds only in-frame ones; the method was immunoSEQ multiplex PCR. The V and J calls and clone size are taken from that table; D and trimming were inferred from the DNA. The sample carries 470,000 or so clones, around 90% recorded once. Recruits, aged roughly 18 to 100 years, lived in 20 to 30 US areas. Cohorts were determined from participant-reported clinical history. This specimen belongs to a study of blood T cell repertoires in COVID-19. Study-level background: Specimens from acute and convalescent COVID-19 originated in the United States, Italy and Spain.

Per germline, CDR1 SQVTM and CDR2 ANQGSEA. CDR3 length equals 15 residues. The germline V and J ends were trimmed by 4 bases and 2 bases, with 16 bases remaining between them. The chain employs TRBV29-1 and TRBJ2-3; possibly TRBD2 for D (6 bases). The TCR was taken from a woman between 18 and 30 years old with acute COVID-19. The sample was PBMCs or T cells enriched from blood (not recorded which). The CDR3 reads CSVALARGPTDTQYF. CDR3 in DNA: TGCAGCGTTGCTCTAGCGCGGGGTCCCACAGATACGCAGTATTTT.